This entry lists 8 T cell receptor beta chains sequenced from one sample in a study of CD8+ T cells in alopecia areata. It was with CD4, CD8alpha, NKG2D, NKG2ACE and other markers that pooled cutaneous lymph node cells were sorted. The authors extracted RNA and reverse transcribed it into cDNA as the sequencing template. The repertoire was sequenced with immunoSEQ multiplex PCR; TCRdb's copy has only in-frame clones and lacks some. This sample carries about 3,600 clones, none of them present only once. The material sequenced was CD8+ T cells sorted from a lymph node. These TCRs come from a C3H/HeJ mouse with alopecia areata. For this mouse line, the MHC haplotype is H2-k.

This clone has at least ten counts. Genes and germline are mouse. From the germline J gene comes the end of the CDR3, since the read stops 4 residues before it. J is TRBJ1-1 and V is TRBV13-2; 7 bases map to TRBD1. CDR3 length: 11 residues. Germline CDR1 is NNHNN and CDR2 is SYGAGS (reference sequence). The covered CDR3 bases are TGTGCCAGCGGCCGGGACAGA. It is translated as CASGRDR. The entire CDR3 reads CASGRDREVFF.

Judged by abundance, this clone is medium-sized. Germline and genes: mouse. The CDR3 loop is CASKGLGGSAETLYF. The covered CDR3 bases are TGTGCCAGCAAGGGACTGGGGGGGAGTGCAGAA. J is TRBJ2-3 and V is TRBV13-3; 13 nucleotides agree with TRBD2. The sequenced fragment ends 4 residues before the CDR3 boundary, so the rest is inferred from the germline J gene. CDR3 length equals 15 residues. The V gene's germline CDR1 is NNHDY and CDR2 SYVADS. The ends lost 6 bases at V and 0 bases at J; junction bases unmatched: 1.

This clone was recorded at least ten times. Gene names are the mouse ones. The sequenced CDR3 bases are TGCACCTGCAGTGCACAGGACAGCACAAACACA. It codes for CTCSAQDSTNT. The CDR3 as a whole reads CTCSAQDSTNTEVFF. V is TRBV1 and J is TRBJ1-1; D is perhaps TRBD1 (6 bases). The read ends 4 residues early relative to the CDR3; the germline J gene fills the gap. The V end lost 2 bases, the J end lost 0 bases, and 10 bases lay between the germline ends. This CDR3 region has 15 residues. Germline V gene sequence: CDR1 NSQYPW, CDR2 LRSPGD (reference sequence).

This clone has ten or more counts. Mouse names are used for the genes. The CDR3 loop is CASSPRLGGYAEQFF. The sequenced CDR3 bases are TGTGCTAGCAGTCCCCGACTGGGGGGGTATGCT. The chain uses TRBV29 and TRBJ2-1; 11 positions agree with TRBD2. The CDR3 goes on 4 residues after the read ends, and that part is filled in from the germline J gene. J was trimmed by 4 bases and V by 5 bases; bases with no gene match: 4. Germline V gives CDR1 MSHET, CDR2 SYDVDS. This CDR3 has 15 residues.

Ten or more counts support this clone. Germline and genes: mouse. The sequence runs out 4 residues before the end of the CDR3; the remainder is reconstructed from the germline J gene. This sequence joins TRBV13-1 and TRBJ2-5; TRBD2 matches 8 bases. Germline V gene sequence: CDR1 NSHNY, CDR2 SYGAGN. This CDR3 is 14 amino acids long. CDR3 in amino acids: CASSSGGREDTQYF. The CDR3 bases that were read are TGTGCCAGCAGCTCGGGGGGGCGCGAAGAC.

This clone was picked up many times. The germline and genes are mouse ones. The CDR3 goes on 3 residues after the read ends, and that part is filled in from the germline J gene. This chain links TRBV1 with TRBJ1-6; maybe TRBD1 (6 bases). TRBJ1-6 is noted as an ORF with a role that remains uncertain. The germline V gene has CDR1 NSQYPW and CDR2 LRSPGD (reference sequence). This CDR3 comprises 17 residues. The V end was cut by 0 bases, the J end by 2 bases, with 11 bases between. Here the CDR3 reads CTCSADQRDTYNSPLYF. The sequenced part of the CDR3 DNA is TGCACCTGCAGTGCAGATCAAAGGGACACCTATAATTCGCCC.

In its sample, this clone was seen many times. Gene and germline names: mouse. The CDR3 is cut off 4 residues early in the read; its end comes from the germline J gene. V and J are TRBV13-3 and TRBJ2-7; TRBD2 matches at 12 bases. The germline V gene encodes CDR1 NNHDY and CDR2 SYVADS. This CDR3 has 14 amino acids. The CDR3 region is CASTKTGGAYEQYF. The CDR3 DNA, read in part, is TGTGCCAGCACCAAGACTGGGGGGGCTTAT.

This clone was seen more than once but under ten times. Gene labels here are mouse ones. The read stops 4 residues short of the end of the CDR3; the missing end is completed from the germline J gene. The chain couples TRBV13-1 to TRBJ2-4; possible D gene TRBD1, 6 bases. The germline V gene encodes CDR1 NSHNY and CDR2 SYGAGN. This CDR3 has 14 amino acids. Partial CDR3 DNA: TGTGCCAGCAGTGATGCGGGACAAAAAAAC. It specifies CASSDAGQKN. The entire CDR3 reads CASSDAGQKNTLYF.